This TCR beta chain was retrieved from a study of shared clonotypes between healthy human individuals. Overall study context: CD4 naive cells filled three plates per donor, CD4 memory three, CD8 naive two and CD8 memory one.

Regarding this clone: The sample contains more than one DNA sequence encoding this CDR3.

Profiled with immunoSEQ multiplex PCR; TCRdb holds only in-frame clones, not every one. The sample holds 2 million to 2.5 million clones, around 93% seen once. The ends were cut back, 0 bases at V and 4 bases at J, with 7 bases in the middle. CDR3 length equals 14 residues. Germline V CDR1 and CDR2: MNHNS, SASEGT. Sample: naive CD4+ T cells from PBMCs. Documented subset: CD45RA+ positively selected. The rearrangement joins TRBV6-1 to TRBJ1-5; tentative D call: TRBD1 (5 bases). The clonotype was recovered from a man aged 18-30 years in good health. Some clones in this sample may be carry-over from other donors' samples. The CDR3 nucleotides read TGTGCCAGCAGTGAAGCGCGGGGGAATCAGCCCCAGCATTTT. Protein product: CASSEARGNQPQHF.